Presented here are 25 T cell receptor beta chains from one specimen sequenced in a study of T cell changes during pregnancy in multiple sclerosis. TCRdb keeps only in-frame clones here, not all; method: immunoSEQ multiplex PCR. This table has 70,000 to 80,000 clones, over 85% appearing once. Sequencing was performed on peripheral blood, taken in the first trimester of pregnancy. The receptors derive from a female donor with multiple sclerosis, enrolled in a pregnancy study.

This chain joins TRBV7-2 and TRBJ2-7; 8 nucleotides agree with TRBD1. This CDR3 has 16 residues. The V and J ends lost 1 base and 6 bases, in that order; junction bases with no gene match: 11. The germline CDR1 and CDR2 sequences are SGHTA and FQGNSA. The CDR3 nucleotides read TGTGCCAGCAGCTTAGATCAAGCAGGACAGGGCTTCGAGCAGTACTTC. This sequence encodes CASSLDQAGQGFEQYF.

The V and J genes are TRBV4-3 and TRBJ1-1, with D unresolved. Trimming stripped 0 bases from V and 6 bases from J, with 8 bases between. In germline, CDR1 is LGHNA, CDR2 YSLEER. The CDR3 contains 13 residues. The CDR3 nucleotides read TGCGCCAGCAGCCAAGATTGGGGAGCTGAAGCTTTCTTT. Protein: CASSQDWGAEAFF.

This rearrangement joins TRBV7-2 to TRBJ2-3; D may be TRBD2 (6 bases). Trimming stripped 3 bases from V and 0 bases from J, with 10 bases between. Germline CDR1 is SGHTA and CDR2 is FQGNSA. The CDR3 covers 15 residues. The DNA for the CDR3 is TGTGCCAGCAGCTTGCTGGCGGGGAGCACAGATACGCAGTATTTT. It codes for CASSLLAGSTDTQYF.

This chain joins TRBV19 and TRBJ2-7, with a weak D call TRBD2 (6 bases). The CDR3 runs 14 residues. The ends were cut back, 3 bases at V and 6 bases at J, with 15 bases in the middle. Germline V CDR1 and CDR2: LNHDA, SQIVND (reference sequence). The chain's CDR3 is CASSMEALGGEQYF. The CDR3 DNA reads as TGTGCCAGTAGTATGGAGGCGCTGGGGGGCGAGCAGTACTTC. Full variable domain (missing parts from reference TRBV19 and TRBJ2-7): DGGITQSPKYLFRKEGQNVTLSCEQNLNHDAMYWYRQDPGQGLRLIYYSQIVNDFQKGDIAEGYSVSREKKESFPLTVTSAQKNPTAFYLCASSMEALGGEQYFGPGTRLTVT.

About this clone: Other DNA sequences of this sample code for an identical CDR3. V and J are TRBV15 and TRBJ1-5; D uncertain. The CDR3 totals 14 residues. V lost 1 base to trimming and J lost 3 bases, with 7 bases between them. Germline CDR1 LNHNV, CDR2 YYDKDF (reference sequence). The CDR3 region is CATSRGHSNQPQHF. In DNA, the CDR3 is TGTGCCACCAGCAGAGGACACTCCAATCAGCCCCAGCATTTT.

Here the CDR3 reads CASSDNRGRGLAGANVLTF. The DNA of the CDR3 is TGTGCCAGCAGTGACAACAGGGGTAGGGGGTTAGCTGGGGCCAACGTCCTGACTTTC. V gene TRBV6-1 combines with J gene TRBJ2-6, with TRBD1 matching over 7 bases. The V gene's germline CDR1 is MNHNS and CDR2 SASEGT. This CDR3 has 19 amino acids. Losses at the gene ends were 3 bases for V and 2 bases for J; bases not matched to a gene: 13.

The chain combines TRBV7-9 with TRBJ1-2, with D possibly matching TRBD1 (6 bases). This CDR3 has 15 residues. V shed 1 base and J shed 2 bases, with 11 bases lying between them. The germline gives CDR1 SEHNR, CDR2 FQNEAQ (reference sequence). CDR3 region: CASSLESQGNYGYTF. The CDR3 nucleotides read TGTGCCAGCAGCTTAGAAAGCCAGGGGAACTATGGCTACACCTTC.

The CDR3 DNA sequence: TGTGCCAGCAGCCAACACAGAGGGGGCTATGGCTACACCTTC. Protein: CASSQHRGGYGYTF. The rearrangement links TRBV11-2 to TRBJ1-2, with D perhaps TRBD1 (6 bases). Trimming cost V 5 bases and J 4 bases, with 14 bases left between them. Looked up from germline, CDR1 is SGHAT and CDR2 is FQNNGV. CDR3 length: 14 amino acids.

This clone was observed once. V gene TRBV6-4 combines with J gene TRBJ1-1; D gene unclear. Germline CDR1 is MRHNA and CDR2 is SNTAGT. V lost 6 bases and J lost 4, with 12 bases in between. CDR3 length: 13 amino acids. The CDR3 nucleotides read TGTGCCAGCAGCCGAGCGGAGGGCACTGAAGCTTTCTTT. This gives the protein CASSRAEGTEAFF.

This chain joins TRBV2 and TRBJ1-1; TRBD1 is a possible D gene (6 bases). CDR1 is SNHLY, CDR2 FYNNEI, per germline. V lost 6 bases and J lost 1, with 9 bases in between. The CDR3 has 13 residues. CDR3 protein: CASSLGGNTEAFF. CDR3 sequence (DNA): TGTGCCAGCAGCTTAGGGGGGAACACTGAAGCTTTCTTT.

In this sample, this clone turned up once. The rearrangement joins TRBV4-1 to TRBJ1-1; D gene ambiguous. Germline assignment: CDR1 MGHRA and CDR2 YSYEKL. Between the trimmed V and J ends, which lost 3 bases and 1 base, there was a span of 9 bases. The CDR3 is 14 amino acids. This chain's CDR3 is CASSHPGENTEAFF. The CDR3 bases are TGCGCCAGCAGCCACCCCGGGGAGAACACTGAAGCTTTCTTT.

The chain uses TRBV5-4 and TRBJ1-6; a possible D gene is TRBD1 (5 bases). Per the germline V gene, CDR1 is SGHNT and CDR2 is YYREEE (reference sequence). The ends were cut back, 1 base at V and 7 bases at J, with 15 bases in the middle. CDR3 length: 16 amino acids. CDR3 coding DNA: TGTGCCAGCAGCTTGTTAATGTGGGGGGGAAATTCACCCCTCCACTTT. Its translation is CASSLLMWGGNSPLHF.

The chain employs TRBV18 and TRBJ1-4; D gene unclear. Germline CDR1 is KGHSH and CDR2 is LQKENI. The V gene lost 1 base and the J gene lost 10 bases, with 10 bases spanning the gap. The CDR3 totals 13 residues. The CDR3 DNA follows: TGTGCCAGCTCACCACGTCTTGCGGGAAAACTGTTTTTT. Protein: CASSPRLAGKLFF.

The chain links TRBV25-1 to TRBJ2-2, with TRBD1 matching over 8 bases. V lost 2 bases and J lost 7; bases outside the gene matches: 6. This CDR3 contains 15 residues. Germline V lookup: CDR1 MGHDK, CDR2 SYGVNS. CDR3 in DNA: TGTGCCAGCAGTGAAAGCAGGGGGCGAGGCGGGGAGCTGTTTTTT. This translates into CASSESRGRGGELFF.

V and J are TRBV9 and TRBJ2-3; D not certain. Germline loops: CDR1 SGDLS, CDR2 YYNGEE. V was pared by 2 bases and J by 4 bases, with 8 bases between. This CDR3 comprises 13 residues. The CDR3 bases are TGTGCCAGCAGCGTGCGTCTTTCAGATACGCAGTATTTT. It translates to CASSVRLSDTQYF.

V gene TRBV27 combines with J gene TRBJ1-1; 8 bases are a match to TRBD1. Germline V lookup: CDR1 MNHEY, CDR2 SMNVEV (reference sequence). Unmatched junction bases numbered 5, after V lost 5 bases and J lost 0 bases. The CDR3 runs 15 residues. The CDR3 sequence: CASSLNRGMNTEAFF. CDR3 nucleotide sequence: TGTGCCAGCAGTCTTAACAGGGGGATGAACACTGAAGCTTTCTTT.

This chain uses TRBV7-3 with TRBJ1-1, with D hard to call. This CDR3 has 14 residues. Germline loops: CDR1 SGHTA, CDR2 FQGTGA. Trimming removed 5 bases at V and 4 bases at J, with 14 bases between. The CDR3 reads CASSAESRGTEAFF. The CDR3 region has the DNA TGTGCCAGCAGCGCCGAGTCCCGCGGCACTGAAGCTTTCTTT.

The CDR3 DNA sequence: TGTGCCAGCAGCTCGCGGGACAGGGTGCCAACTAATGAAAAACTGTTTTTT. Its protein product is CASSSRDRVPTNEKLFF. This chain uses TRBV7-8 with TRBJ1-4; 9 bases line up with TRBD1. V lost 4 bases to trimming and J lost 0 bases; unmatched junction nucleotides: 6. The CDR3 sequence is 17 residues long. The germline CDR1 and CDR2 sequences are SGHVS and FQNEAQ.

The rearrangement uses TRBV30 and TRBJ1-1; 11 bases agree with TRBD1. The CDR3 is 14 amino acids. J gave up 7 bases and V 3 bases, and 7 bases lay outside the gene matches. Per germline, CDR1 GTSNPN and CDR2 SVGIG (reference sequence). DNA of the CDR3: TGTGCCTGGAGCAGCCGGGACAGGGGGAATGAAGCTTTCTTT. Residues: CAWSSRDRGNEAFF.

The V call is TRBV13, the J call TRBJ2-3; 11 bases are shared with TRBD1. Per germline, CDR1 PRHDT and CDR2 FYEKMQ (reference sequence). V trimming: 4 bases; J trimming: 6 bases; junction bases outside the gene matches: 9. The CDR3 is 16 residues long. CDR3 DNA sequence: TGTGCCAGCAGCTCGGTAGGGACAGGGGGTTCGGATACGCAGTATTTT. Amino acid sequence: CASSSVGTGGSDTQYF.

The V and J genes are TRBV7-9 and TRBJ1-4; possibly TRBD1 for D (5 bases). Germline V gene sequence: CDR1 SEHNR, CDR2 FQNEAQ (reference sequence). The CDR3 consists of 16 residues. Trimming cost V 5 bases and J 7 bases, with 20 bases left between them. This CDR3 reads CASSGGSAGRGEKLFF. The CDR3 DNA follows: TGTGCCAGCAGCGGAGGCTCCGCCGGGAGGGGTGAAAAACTGTTTTTT.

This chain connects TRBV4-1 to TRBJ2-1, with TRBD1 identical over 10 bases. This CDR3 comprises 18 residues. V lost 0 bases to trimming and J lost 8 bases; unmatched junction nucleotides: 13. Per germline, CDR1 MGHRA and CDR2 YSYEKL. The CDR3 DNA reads TGCGCCAGCAGCCAAGATTCCGGCAGGACAGGGGGGTCTTATGAGCAGTTCTTC. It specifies CASSQDSGRTGGSYEQFF.

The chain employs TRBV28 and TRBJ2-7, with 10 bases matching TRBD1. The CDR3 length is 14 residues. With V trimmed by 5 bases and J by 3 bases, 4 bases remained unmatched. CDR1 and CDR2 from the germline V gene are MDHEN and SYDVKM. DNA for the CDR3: TGTGCCAGCAGTAGCGGGACAGGGGACTACGAGCAGTACTTC. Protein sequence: CASSSGTGDYEQYF.

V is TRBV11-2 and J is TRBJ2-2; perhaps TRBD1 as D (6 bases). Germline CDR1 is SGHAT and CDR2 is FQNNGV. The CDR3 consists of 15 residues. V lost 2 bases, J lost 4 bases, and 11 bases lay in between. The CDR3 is CASSLNRASTGELFF. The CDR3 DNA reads TGTGCCAGCAGCTTAAACAGGGCTAGCACCGGGGAGCTGTTTTTT.

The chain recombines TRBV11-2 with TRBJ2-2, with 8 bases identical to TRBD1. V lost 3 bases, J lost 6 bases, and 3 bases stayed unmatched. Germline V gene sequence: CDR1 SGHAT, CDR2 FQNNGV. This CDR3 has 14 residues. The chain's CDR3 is CASSLAGGPGELFF. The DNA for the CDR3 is TGTGCCAGCAGCTTGGCAGGGGGCCCCGGGGAGCTGTTTTTT.